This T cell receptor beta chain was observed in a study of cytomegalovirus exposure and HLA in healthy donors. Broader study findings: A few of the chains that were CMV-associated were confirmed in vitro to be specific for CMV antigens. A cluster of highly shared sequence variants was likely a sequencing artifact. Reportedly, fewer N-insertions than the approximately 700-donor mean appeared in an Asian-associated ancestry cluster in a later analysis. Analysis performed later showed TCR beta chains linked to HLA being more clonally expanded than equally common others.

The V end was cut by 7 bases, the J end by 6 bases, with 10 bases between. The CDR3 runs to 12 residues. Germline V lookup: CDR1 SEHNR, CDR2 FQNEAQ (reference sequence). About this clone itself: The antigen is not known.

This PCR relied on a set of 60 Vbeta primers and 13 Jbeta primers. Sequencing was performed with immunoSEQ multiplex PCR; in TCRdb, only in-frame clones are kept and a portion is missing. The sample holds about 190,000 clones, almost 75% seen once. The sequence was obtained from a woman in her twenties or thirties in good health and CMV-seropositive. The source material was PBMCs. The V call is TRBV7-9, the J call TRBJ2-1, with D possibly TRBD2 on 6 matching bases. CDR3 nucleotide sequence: TGTGCCAGCACCGCCGGGGGCAATGAGCAGTTCTTC. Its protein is CASTAGGNEQFF.